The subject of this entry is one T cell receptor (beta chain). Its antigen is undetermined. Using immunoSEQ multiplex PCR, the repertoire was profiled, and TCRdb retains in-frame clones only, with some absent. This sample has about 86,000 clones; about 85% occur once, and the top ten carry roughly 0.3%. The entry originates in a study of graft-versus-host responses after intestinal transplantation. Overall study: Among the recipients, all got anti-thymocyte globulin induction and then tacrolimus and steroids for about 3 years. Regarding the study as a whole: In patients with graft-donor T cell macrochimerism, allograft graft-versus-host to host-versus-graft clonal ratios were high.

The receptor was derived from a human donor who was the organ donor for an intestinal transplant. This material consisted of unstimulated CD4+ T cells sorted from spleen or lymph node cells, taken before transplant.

The CDR3 spells CASSLGPPDEQYF. Written as DNA, the CDR3 is TGTGCCAGCAGCTTAGGCCCCCCCGACGAGCAGTACTTC. This rearrangement joins TRBV13 to TRBJ2-7, with D unresolved. Germline assignment: CDR1 PRHDT and CDR2 FYEKMQ (reference sequence). The CDR3 contains 13 residues. The V gene lost 0 bases and the J gene lost 5 bases, with 8 bases spanning the gap.